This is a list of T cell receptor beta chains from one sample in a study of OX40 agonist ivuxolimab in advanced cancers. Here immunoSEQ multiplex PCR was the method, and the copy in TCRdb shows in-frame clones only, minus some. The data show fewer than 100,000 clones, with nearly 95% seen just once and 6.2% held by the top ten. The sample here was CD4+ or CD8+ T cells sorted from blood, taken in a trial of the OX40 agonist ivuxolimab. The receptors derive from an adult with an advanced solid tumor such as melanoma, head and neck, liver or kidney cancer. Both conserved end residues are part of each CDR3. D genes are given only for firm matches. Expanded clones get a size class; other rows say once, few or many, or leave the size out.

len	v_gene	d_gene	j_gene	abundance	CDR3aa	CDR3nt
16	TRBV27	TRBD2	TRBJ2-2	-	CASSSRLADPTGELFF	TGTGCCAGCAGTTCCCGACTAGCGGACCCCACCGGGGAGCTGTTTTTT
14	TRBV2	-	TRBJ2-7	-	CASSVGGLSYEQYF	TGTGCCAGCAGTGTAGGCGGGCTTTCCTACGAGCAGTACTTC
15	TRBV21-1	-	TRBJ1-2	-	CASSKGEEGSYGYTF	TGTGCCAGCAGCAAAGGGGAGGAGGGATCCTATGGCTACACCTTC
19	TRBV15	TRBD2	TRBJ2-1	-	CATSRDPTILAGGNNEQFF	TGTGCCACCAGCAGAGATCCCACCATACTAGCGGGAGGAAACAATGAGCAGTTCTTC
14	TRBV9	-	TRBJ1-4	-	CASSPGSKNEKLFF	TGTGCCAGCAGCCCAGGGAGCAAGAATGAAAAACTGTTTTTT
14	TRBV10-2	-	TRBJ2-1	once	CASSGRLDNNEQFF	TGCGCCAGCAGTGGGCGACTGGATAACAATGAGCAGTTCTTC
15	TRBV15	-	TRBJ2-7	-	CATSRDRAGTYEQYF	TGTGCCACCAGCAGAGATAGGGCAGGTACCTACGAGCAGTACTTC
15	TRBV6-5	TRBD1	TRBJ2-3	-	CASRADRGPTDTQYF	TGTGCCAGCAGGGCGGACAGGGGACCCACAGATACGCAGTATTTT
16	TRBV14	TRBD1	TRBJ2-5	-	CASSSRDRAFQETQYF	TGTGCCAGCAGCTCCCGGGACAGGGCCTTTCAAGAGACCCAGTACTTC
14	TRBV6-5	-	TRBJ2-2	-	CASSHGLPTGELFF	TGTGCCAGCAGCCACGGACTGCCCACCGGGGAGCTGTTTTTT
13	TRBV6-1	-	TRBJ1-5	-	CASSSGSNQPQHF	TGTGCCAGCAGTTCAGGTAGCAATCAGCCCCAGCATTTT
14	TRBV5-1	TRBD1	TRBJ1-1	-	CASSVDRLNTEAFF	TGCGCCAGCAGCGTGGACAGGTTGAACACTGAAGCTTTCTTT
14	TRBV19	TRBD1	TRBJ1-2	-	CASSTRDRADGYTF	TGTGCCAGTAGTACCCGGGACAGGGCGGATGGCTACACCTTC
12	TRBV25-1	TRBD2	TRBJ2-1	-	CASTSGRGEQFF	TGTGCCAGCACTAGCGGGAGGGGCGAGCAGTTCTTC
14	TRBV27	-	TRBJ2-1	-	CASSLSVALNEQFF	TGTGCCAGCAGTTTATCTGTGGCATTGAATGAGCAGTTCTTC
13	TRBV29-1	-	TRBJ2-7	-	CSVEGKSSYEQYF	TGCAGCGTTGAAGGCAAGTCCTCCTACGAGCAGTACTTC
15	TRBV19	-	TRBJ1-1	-	CASSIGLGGNTEAFF	TGTGCCAGTAGTATAGGCCTAGGTGGGAACACTGAAGCTTTCTTT
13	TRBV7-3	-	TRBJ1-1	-	CASSRNRNTEAFF	TGTGCCAGCAGCCGTAACAGGAACACTGAAGCTTTCTTT
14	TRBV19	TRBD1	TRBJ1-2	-	CASTPGQANYGYTF	TGTGCCAGTACCCCGGGACAGGCTAACTATGGCTACACCTTC
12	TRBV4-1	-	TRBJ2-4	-	CASSPGQNIQYF	TGCGCCAGCAGCCCAGGTCAAAACATTCAGTACTTC
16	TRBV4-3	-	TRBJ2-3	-	CASSRGGQGSTDTQYF	TGCGCCAGTTCGCGGGGGGGACAGGGGAGTACAGATACGCAGTATTTT
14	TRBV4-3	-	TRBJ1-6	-	CASSQDSGISPLHF	TGCGCCAGCAGCCAAGATTCAGGGATATCACCCCTCCACTTT
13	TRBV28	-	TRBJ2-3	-	CASRSAFTDTQYF	TGTGCCAGCAGGTCTGCCTTCACAGATACGCAGTATTTT
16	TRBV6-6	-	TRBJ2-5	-	CASSYSKVPQFETQYF	TGTGCCAGCAGTTACTCGAAGGTCCCTCAGTTCGAGACCCAGTACTTC
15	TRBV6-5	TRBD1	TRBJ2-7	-	CASSYGTERMDEQYF	TGTGCCAGCAGTTACGGGACAGAGCGGATGGACGAGCAGTACTTC
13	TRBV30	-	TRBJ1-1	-	CACSGTLNTEAFF	TGTGCCTGCTCCGGGACCCTTAACACTGAAGCTTTCTTT
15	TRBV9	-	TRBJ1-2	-	CASSDGGLLEDGYTF	TGTGCCAGCAGCGATGGGGGCCTCCTGGAGGATGGCTACACCTTC
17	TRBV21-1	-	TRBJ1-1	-	CASSKVTPRDSRTEAFF	TGTGCCAGCAGCAAAGTTACCCCGCGGGACAGCCGGACAGAAGCTTTCTTT
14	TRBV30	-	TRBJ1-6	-	CAWSVGGLNSPLHF	TGTGCCTGGAGTGTAGGGGGTTTGAATTCACCCCTCCACTTT
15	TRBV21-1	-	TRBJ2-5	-	CASTRDPIAKETQYF	TGTGCCAGCACCAGGGACCCCATAGCCAAAGAGACCCAGTACTTC
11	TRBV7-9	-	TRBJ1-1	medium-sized	CASSLYTEAFF	TGTGCCAGCAGCTTATACACTGAAGCTTTCTTT
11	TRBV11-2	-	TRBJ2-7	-	CASSLYYEQYF	TGTGCCAGCAGCTTGTACTACGAGCAGTACTTC
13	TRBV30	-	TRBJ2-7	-	CACEGWDSYEQYF	TGTGCCTGTGAGGGCTGGGATTCCTACGAGCAGTACTTC
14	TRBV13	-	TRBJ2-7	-	CASSLGRGMYEQYF	TGTGCCAGCAGCTTGGGGAGGGGGATGTACGAGCAGTACTTC
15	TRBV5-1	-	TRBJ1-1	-	CASSPYAQGNTEAFF	TGCGCCAGCAGCCCATATGCTCAGGGGAACACTGAAGCTTTCTTT
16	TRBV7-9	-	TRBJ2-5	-	CASSLANGGSKETQYF	TGTGCCAGCAGCTTAGCGAATGGCGGTTCCAAAGAGACCCAGTACTTC
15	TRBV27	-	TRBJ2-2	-	CASSPGPSVTGELFF	TGTGCCAGCAGTCCTGGTCCTAGCGTCACCGGGGAGCTGTTTTTT
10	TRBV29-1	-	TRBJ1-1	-	CSVTVAEAFF	TGCAGCGTTACTGTGGCTGAAGCTTTCTTT
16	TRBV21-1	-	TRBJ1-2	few	CASSKVSSGGIYGYTF	TGTGCCAGCAGCAAAGTATCCTCCGGGGGAATCTATGGCTACACCTTC
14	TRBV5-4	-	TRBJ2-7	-	CASSRGWDSYEQYF	TGTGCCAGCAGCCGCGGGTGGGATTCCTACGAGCAGTACTTC
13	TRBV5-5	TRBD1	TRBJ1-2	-	CASSLVGQDFITF	TGTGCCAGCAGCTTAGTAGGACAGGATTTTATCACCTTC
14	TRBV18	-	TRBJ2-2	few	CASSLTDRPGELFF	TGTGCCAGCTCACTCACCGACAGGCCGGGGGAGCTGTTTTTT